The subject of this entry is one TCR beta chain. The source of the sample is a study of OX40 agonist ivuxolimab in advanced cancers. About the study: Hepatocellular carcinoma, melanoma, renal cell or head and neck cancer was diagnosed in the dose-escalation patients.

The trim removed 5 bases at V and 5 bases at J, leaving 8 bases unmatched. Germline CDR1 and CDR2: SEHNR and FQNEAQ (reference sequence). This CDR3 region has 14 residues. Measured with immunoSEQ multiplex PCR; TCRdb has only the in-frame clones, and not every one. Counted here are tens of thousands of clones, roughly 83% occurring once; the ten biggest clones make up about 13%. The source is an adult with an advanced solid tumor such as melanoma, head and neck, liver or kidney cancer. The source material was CD4+ or CD8+ T cells sorted from blood, sampled in a trial of the OX40 agonist ivuxolimab. The gene calls are TRBV7-9 and TRBJ2-7; TRBD1 matches at 8 bases. CDR3 sequence: CASSLGAGGDEQYF. The CDR3 bases are TGTGCCAGCAGCCTCGGGGCAGGGGGCGACGAGCAGTACTTC.